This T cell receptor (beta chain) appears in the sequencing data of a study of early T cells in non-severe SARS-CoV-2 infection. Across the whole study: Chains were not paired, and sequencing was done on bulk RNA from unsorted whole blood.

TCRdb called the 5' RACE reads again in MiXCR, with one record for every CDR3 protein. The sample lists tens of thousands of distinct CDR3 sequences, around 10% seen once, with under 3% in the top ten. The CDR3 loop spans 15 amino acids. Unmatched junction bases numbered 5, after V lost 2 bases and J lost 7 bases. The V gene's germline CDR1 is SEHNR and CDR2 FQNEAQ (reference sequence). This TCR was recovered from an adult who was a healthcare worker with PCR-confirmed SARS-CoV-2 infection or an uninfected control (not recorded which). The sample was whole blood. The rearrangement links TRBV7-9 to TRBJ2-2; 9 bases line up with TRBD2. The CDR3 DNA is TGTGCCAGCAGCTTATTAGCGGGAGCTGACGGGGAGCTGTTTTTT. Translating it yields CASSLLAGADGELFF.